This T cell receptor beta chain is drawn from a study of blood T cell repertoires in COVID-19 (dated by TCRdb to about 2020). The study in broad terms: The collaborator samples originated in the United States, Italy and Spain and spanned the acute and convalescent phases of COVID-19. The repertoires were made available in a free public database intended to serve as a resource for research on the immune response to SARS-CoV-2. Where available, HLA class I and class II types were taken from metadata supplied by the sample provider and were not determined by assay-based typing. Subjects who had been exposed to COVID-19, were actively infected with it, or had recovered from it provided the deeply sampled blood TCRbeta repertoires that made up the dataset. Samples were obtained from the ongoing ImmuneRACE study (first 160 participants) and from about 1,300 subjects provided by 6 global collaborators. Nearly every sample came with metadata listing a de-identified subject ID, COVID-19 status, age in years and sex. The prospective study material was composed of cDNA or gDNA derived from T cells, B-cell-depleted T cells, or PBMCs.

The immunoSEQ Assay, a bias-controlled multiplex PCR, was used to amplify TCRbeta CDR3 regions from genomic DNA. The study's processing was this. The number of nucleated cells in each sample was estimated from the amplification of reference gene primers within the assay. To quantify the absolute abundance of each unique TCRbeta CDR3 rearrangement, sequence reads were collapsed and filtered. Productive Simpson clonality was computed per sample as the square root of Simpson's diversity index over productive rearrangements. Entries here come from immuneACCESS through TCRdb and include only in-frame sequences with V and J called. Some clones fail to appear in such tables; in the studies checked, an unresolved V gene covers under half of the shortfall, and the cause of the remainder is unknown. The V and J calls and clone size were taken over from that table, and D and trimming were inferred from the DNA. This sample holds roughly 32,000 clones; 80% to 90% were observed only once. 5% to 6.5% of the sample lies in the top ten.

Results and caveats for the whole study, not just this receptor: Clinical and demographic metadata were provided uncurated, with the amount varying by source and participant.

At the junction V is shortened by 0 bases and J by 9 bases; bases outside the gene matches: 5. Measured from the cysteine to the phenylalanine, the CDR3 is 15 residues long. The retained sequence is limited to the CDR3, 45 bases, with the frame set at the first base. CDR1 and CDR2, looked up from the germline V gene, are SGHRS and YFSETQ. Details on this clone: The antigen this receptor binds is unknown. The record has no base qualities; no much larger clone is one base away.

Collaborating institutions collected whole blood in K2EDTA tubes following their own protocols. Collaborator samples were shipped for TCRbeta analysis as frozen whole blood, isolated PBMCs, or DNA extracted from either sample type. The chain employs TRBV5-1 and TRBJ1-6; 8 nucleotides in the junction match TRBD1. Input material: peripheral blood. The clonotype comes from a woman of 80 years or more with active or convalescent COVID-19. This receptor carries the CDR3 CASSLDRGEASPLHF. The DNA reads as follows: TGCGCCAGCAGCTTGGACAGGGGGGAGGCTTCACCCCTCCACTTT.